This T cell receptor beta chain came from a study of blood T cell repertoires in COVID-19 (TCRdb year 2020). The study in broad terms: The collaborator samples originated in the United States, Italy and Spain and spanned the acute and convalescent phases of COVID-19. The prospective study material was composed of cDNA or gDNA derived from T cells, B-cell-depleted T cells, or PBMCs. The dataset comprised deeply sampled blood TCRbeta repertoires from subjects exposed to, actively infected with, or recovered from COVID-19. The repertoires were released in a freely available public database meant as a resource for research on the immune response to SARS-CoV-2. The samples were drawn from two sources: the first 160 participants of the ongoing ImmuneRACE study, and 1,254 subjects contributed by 6 global collaborators. Sample metadata almost always included a de-identified subject ID, COVID-19 status, age in years and sex. HLA class I and class II types, where available, came from metadata supplied by the sample provider rather than from assay-based typing.

Remarks on this clone: No cognate antigen has been identified for it. No much larger clone exists at a distance of one base, and base qualities are not known.

Inclusive of the bounding cysteine and phenylalanine, the CDR3 is 15 residues long. Only CDR3 DNA remains: 45 bases, in frame from the first base. V was cut back by 11 bases and J by 0 bases, leaving a gap of 16 bases between them. CDR1 MDHEN and CDR2 SYDVKM were looked up in the germline V gene. General conclusions and limits of the study: Clinical and demographic metadata were provided uncurated, with the amount varying by source and participant.

TCRbeta CDR3 regions were amplified from genomic DNA using the immunoSEQ Assay, a bias-controlled multiplex PCR. Per the authors' processing: The number of nucleated cells in each sample was estimated by amplification of reference gene primers within the assay. Sequence reads were collapsed and filtered to measure the absolute abundance of every unique TCRbeta CDR3 rearrangement. Productive Simpson clonality was computed per sample as the square root of Simpson's diversity index over productive rearrangements. Drawn from immuneACCESS, this table holds only the in-frame rearrangements with V and J called that TCRdb kept. Clones are partly lost; checked studies trace under half to an unresolved V gene and leave the rest unexplained. For V, J and clone size, that table is used; D and trimming come from the DNA. The sample table records roughly 200,000 clones; around four fifths of these occur just once. The top ten clonotypes cover approximately 8% of the sample.

One collaborating source in Seattle enrolled patients while the patients were actively infected and followed the patients over time throughout the course of disease. Each collaborating institution followed its own protocols to collect whole blood in K2EDTA tubes. Collaborator samples were shipped for TCRbeta analysis as frozen whole blood, isolated PBMCs, or DNA extracted from either sample type. This TCR derives from a woman older than 75 with COVID-19, enrolled during active disease. Sample: peripheral blood. The chain employs TRBV28 and TRBJ2-2; D gene: possibly TRBD1, on 5 matching bases. The DNA reads as follows: TGTGCCTCACGTAGGGGCGGCACGAACACCGGGGAGCTGTTTTTT. This encodes CASRRGGTNTGELFF.